This T cell receptor (beta chain) is from a study of beta chain features in type 1 diabetes. General study findings and limits: Type 1 diabetes patients showed fewer insertions and more deletions at VDJ junctions. Within the patient group, naive, central memory and Treg TCRB repertoires appeared more similar to each other than within healthy donors.

This CDR3 is built from 15 residues. V was trimmed by 4 bases and J by 1 base, leaving 11 bases between them. Germline loops: CDR1 MGHDK, CDR2 SYGVNS. Of the isolated RNA, all was reverse transcribed, and so the sequenced material was expressed TCRB transcripts. Some clones are missing from TCRdb's copy, which holds only in-frame ones; the method was immunoSEQ multiplex PCR. The data contain 680,000 or so clones, 15% to 17% of them singletons. This clone was found a few times. Its specificity is unknown. All of the sorted populations showed purity greater than 98%. The sequenced sample was naive CD4+ T cells from blood. The rearrangement uses TRBV25-1 and TRBJ1-3; D might be TRBD1 (5 bases). The receptor's source is a man between 18 and 35 years old in good health. The CDR3 reads CASSGIEGSGNTIYF. CDR3 DNA sequence: TGTGCCAGCAGTGGGATCGAGGGGTCTGGAAACACCATATATTTT.